The rows below give T cell receptor beta chains drawn from one sample of a study of cytomegalovirus exposure and HLA in healthy donors. Profiled with immunoSEQ multiplex PCR; TCRdb holds only in-frame clones, not every one. The repertoire has more than 95,000 clones, less than 90% of them found once; the top ten carry around 19%. What was sequenced was PBMCs. The source is a man aged 18 to 30 in good health and CMV-seropositive. Each CDR3 is given with its conserved first and last residue. Fields, in order: D gene, clone size, CDR3 length, J gene, V gene, CDR3 DNA, CDR3 protein. A D gene is named only where the DNA matches it firmly. The listing skips clone size in some rows; elsewhere it reads once, few, many or a size class.

>-|once|14|TRBJ1-1|TRBV21-1
TGTGCCAGCAGCAGGGGACAGGCTAACACTGAAGCTTTCTTT
CASSRGQANTEAFF
>-|once|14|TRBJ1-6|TRBV6-6
TGTGCCAGCAGTTATGGGGGCCGGGATTCACCCCTCCACTTT
CASSYGGRDSPLHF
>TRBD1|-|14|TRBJ1-1|TRBV5-1
TGCGCCAGCAGCTTTGGGACAGGGAACACTGAAGCTTTCTTT
CASSFGTGNTEAFF
>TRBD1|few|15|TRBJ1-1|TRBV4-1
TGCGCCAGCAGCCGGTCTGACAGGGGGCTCACTGAAGCTTTCTTT
CASSRSDRGLTEAFF
>TRBD2|-|15|TRBJ2-7|TRBV13
TGTGCCAGCAGCCTCGGGGGGGCGGGAGAGGCCGAGCAGTACTTC
CASSLGGAGEAEQYF
>TRBD1|-|13|TRBJ1-2|TRBV14
TGTGCCAGCAGCCCCGGGACAGGGTATGGCTACACCTTC
CASSPGTGYGYTF
>-|few|14|TRBJ1-1|TRBV7-6
TGTGCCAGCAGCTTAGCCGGCGGGAACACTGAAGCTTTCTTT
CASSLAGGNTEAFF
>-|once|16|TRBJ1-6|TRBV10-3
TGTGCCATCAGTGAAACTCGCCCGCAGGATAATTCACCCCTCCACTTT
CAISETRPQDNSPLHF
>-|-|14|TRBJ1-4|TRBV6-1
TGTGCCAGCAGTCAAGAGGGGTGGAATGAAAAACTGTTTTTT
CASSQEGWNEKLFF
>TRBD1|few|15|TRBJ2-2|TRBV18
TGTGCCAGCTCACCACCGACAGGGGAGGACGGGGAGCTGTTTTTT
CASSPPTGEDGELFF
>-|-|13|TRBJ2-1|TRBV30
TGTGCCTGGAGCAACGGGGGGCTCAATGAGCAGTTCTTC
CAWSNGGLNEQFF
>TRBD1|-|15|TRBJ1-1|TRBV30
TGTGCCTGGAGTGTACAGGGGGGTCTGAACACTGAAGCTTTCTTT
CAWSVQGGLNTEAFF
>TRBD2|-|16|TRBJ2-3|TRBV7-2
TGTGCCAGCAGCCGTACTAGCGGGGGGACGTCAGATACGCAGTATTTT
CASSRTSGGTSDTQYF
>-|-|14|TRBJ2-7|TRBV28
TGTGCCAGCAGTTTATCGTCAGGGGACTACGAGCAGTACTTC
CASSLSSGDYEQYF
>TRBD1|-|15|TRBJ1-5|TRBV5-8
TGTGCCAGCAGTCCCGGACAGGTTAGCAATCAGCCCCAGCATTTT
CASSPGQVSNQPQHF
>TRBD2|-|16|TRBJ2-1|TRBV10-2
TGCGCCAGCGTTGGGCCTAGCGGGGGGGAGTACAATGAGCAGTTCTTC
CASVGPSGGEYNEQFF
>TRBD2|-|13|TRBJ2-1|TRBV18
TGTGCCAGCTCACTCGGGACTAGCAATGAGCAGTTCTTC
CASSLGTSNEQFF
>-|-|15|TRBJ1-1|TRBV7-9
TGTGCCAGCAGCCGATGGACAGTTGTGAACGCTGAAGCTTTCTTT
CASSRWTVVNAEAFF
>TRBD1|once|14|TRBJ2-2|TRBV6-1
TGTGCCAGCAGTGAATCAGGGGGCACCGGGGAGCTGTTTTTT
CASSESGGTGELFF
>-|-|14|TRBJ1-5|TRBV11-2
TGTGCCAGCAGCCTACAGGGTTCCAATCAGCCCCAGCATTTT
CASSLQGSNQPQHF
>-|-|15|TRBJ2-3|TRBV10-3
TGTGCCATCAGTTCCGACAGGGAGGTTGGGGATACGCAGTATTTT
CAISSDREVGDTQYF
>-|-|15|TRBJ1-1|TRBV9
TGTGCCAGCAGCGTAGCCGATACAGTCAGGACTGAAGCTTTCTTT
CASSVADTVRTEAFF
>-|-|15|TRBJ2-3|TRBV29-1
TGCAGCGTTGAAAAGCGGGCGGCAAGCACAGATACGCAGTATTTT
CSVEKRAASTDTQYF
>-|-|11|TRBJ1-1|TRBV5-4
TGTGCCAGCAGCTTGGCAGGGGACGCTTTCTTT
CASSLAGDAFF
>-|-|14|TRBJ2-7|TRBV19
TGTGCCAGTAGTATGCCCGGAACTAGGGCCGCGCAGTACTTC
CASSMPGTRAAQYF
>-|-|14|TRBJ2-7|TRBV6-5
TGTGCCAGCAGTTACTCTCCCGGGAACCCCGAGCAGTACTTC
CASSYSPGNPEQYF
>-|-|12|TRBJ1-2|TRBV19
TGTGCCAGTACGAACAGCCCCTATGGCTACACCTTC
CASTNSPYGYTF
>TRBD1|-|15|TRBJ2-7|TRBV6-5
TGTGCCACCGGGTACCTCGGGACAGGGAACTACGAGCAGTACTTC
CATGYLGTGNYEQYF
>-|-|14|TRBJ2-3|TRBV27
TGTGCCAGCAGTTTATACCTTACGGGGGATACGCAGTATTTT
CASSLYLTGDTQYF
>-|-|15|TRBJ1-2|TRBV7-2
TGTGCCAGCAGCCCCCCCCTAGAGGGAATCTGGGGCTACACCTTC
CASSPPLEGIWGYTF
>-|once|15|TRBJ2-5|TRBV30
TGTGCCTGGAGTGTATCAGGGCGGGAACAAGAGACCCAGTACTTC
CAWSVSGREQETQYF
>TRBD1|few|14|TRBJ2-7|TRBV27
TGTGCCAGCAGTTCGGGACAGGCAATCTACGAGCAGTACTTC
CASSSGQAIYEQYF
>-|-|13|TRBJ1-1|TRBV19
TGTGCCAGTAGTATCGAGAGGTATACTGAAGCTTTCTTT
CASSIERYTEAFF